A single sample gave rise to the 13 T cell receptor beta chains below, sequenced in a study of T cell responses to AZD1222 COVID-19 vaccine. The protocol was immunoSEQ multiplex PCR, while the TCRdb copy is restricted to in-frame clones and leaves out a portion. The sample has around 140,000 clones, 80% to 95% seen once. Source: peripheral blood, taken 28 days after the second AZD1222 dose. The receptors come from an adult who received the AZD1222 COVID-19 vaccine.

The chain carries TRBV3-1 (or the pseudogene TRBV3-2) and TRBJ1-2; the match to TRBD1 covers 10 bases. V lost 8 bases and J lost 8; bases outside the gene matches: 14. This CDR3 is 15 amino acids long. The germline gives CDR1 LGHDT, CDR2 YNNKEL (reference sequence). For the CDR3, the DNA is TGTGCCAGCGCCCGACAGGGACAGGGGTCGTTCGGCTACACCTTC. It specifies CASARQGQGSFGYTF.

This clone was recorded once. J is TRBJ2-4 and V is TRBV28, with D unresolved. Germline V gene data show CDR1 as MDHEN and CDR2 as SYDVKM. Between the trimmed V and J ends, which lost 3 bases and 0 bases, there was a span of 3 bases. The CDR3 contains 13 residues. The chain's CDR3 is CASSLIAKNIQYF. Here the CDR3 DNA reads TGTGCCAGCAGTTTGATAGCCAAAAACATTCAGTACTTC.

This clone was observed once. This rearrangement joins TRBV27 to TRBJ2-1; 13 bases are shared with TRBD2. Germline CDR1 and CDR2: MNHEY and SMNVEV (reference sequence). Germline trimming cut 5 bases from V and 6 bases from J; bases unmatched to any gene: 10. The CDR3 is 17 residues long. CDR3 coding DNA: TGTGCCAGCAGTATTCGGACTAGCGGGAGTTCCCTCAATGAGCAGTTCTTC. Its protein is CASSIRTSGSSLNEQFF.

The chain employs TRBV27 and TRBJ1-2, with 10 bases fitting TRBD1. The CDR3 sequence is 14 residues long. Germline lookup yields CDR1 MNHEY and CDR2 SMNVEV (reference sequence). CDR3 sequence reads: CTTTGQGDNYGYTF. CDR3 DNA: TGTACCACAACCGGACAGGGGGACAACTATGGCTACACCTTC.

This rearrangement joins TRBV15 to TRBJ2-3; D is unresolved. The CDR3 covers 15 residues. V gave up 5 bases and J gave up 0 bases, with 12 bases separating them. The germline CDR1 and CDR2 sequences are LNHNV and YYDKDF (reference sequence). Written as DNA, the CDR3 is TGTGCCACCAGCCCTAGGGTCACTAGCACAGATACGCAGTATTTT. It is translated as CATSPRVTSTDTQYF.

V and J are TRBV12-3 or TRBV12-4 and TRBJ2-2; D call uncertain. The ends were cut back, 4 bases at V and 5 bases at J, with 5 bases in the middle. The CDR3 covers 12 residues. CDR3 residues: CASSYGTGELFF. CDR3 bases: TGTGCCAGCAGTTATGGGACCGGGGAGCTGTTTTTT.

V is TRBV27 and J is TRBJ1-6; 8 bases fit TRBD1. Germline CDR1 MNHEY, CDR2 SMNVEV (reference sequence). The CDR3 has 17 amino acids. V was clipped by 7 bases and J by 0 bases; unmatched bases: 8. This CDR3 reads CASKVGQGSSYNSPLHF. The CDR3 DNA reads as TGTGCCAGCAAAGTCGGACAGGGCAGCTCCTATAATTCACCCCTCCACTTT.

The rearrangement links TRBV5-1 to TRBJ1-2, with D possibly TRBD1 on 6 matching bases. The V gene's germline CDR1 is SGHRS and CDR2 YFSETQ. CDR3 length: 13 amino acids. Between the trimmed V and J ends, which lost 0 bases and 6 bases, there was a span of 9 bases. Written as DNA, the CDR3 is TGCGCCAGCAGCTTGGTACAGGGCCATGGCTACACCTTC. Translation: CASSLVQGHGYTF.

The genes are TRBV28 and TRBJ1-5; D is undetermined. V lost 2 bases and J lost 2, with 13 bases in between. Per the germline V gene, CDR1 is MDHEN and CDR2 is SYDVKM. This CDR3 is built from 16 residues. CDR3 bases: TGTGCCAGCAGTTTAATATCAGGTATGGGCAATCAGCCCCAGCATTTT. Translating gives CASSLISGMGNQPQHF.

This rearrangement joins TRBV19 to TRBJ2-1; D is undetermined. V shed 6 bases and J shed 6 bases, with 6 bases lying between them. The length of the CDR3 is 11 residues. In germline, CDR1 is LNHDA, CDR2 SQIVND (reference sequence). The CDR3 spells CASSPGNEQFF. The CDR3, as DNA: TGTGCCAGTAGCCCCGGCAATGAGCAGTTCTTC. Full variable domain (missing parts from reference TRBV19 and TRBJ2-1): DGGITQSPKYLFRKEGQNVTLSCEQNLNHDAMYWYRQDPGQGLRLIYYSQIVNDFQKGDIAEGYSVSREKKESFPLTVTSAQKNPTAFYLCASSPGNEQFFGPGTRLTVL.

The J gene is TRBJ2-7, the V gene TRBV15; D may be TRBD1 or TRBD2 (5 bases each). The CDR3 loop spans 16 amino acids. CDR1 and CDR2 from the germline V gene are LNHNV and YYDKDF (reference sequence). V dropped 1 base and J dropped 6 bases, with 19 bases sitting between them. This chain's CDR3 is CATSRVLWGEGSEQYF. The CDR3 DNA reads as TGTGCCACCAGCAGAGTACTTTGGGGCGAGGGCTCCGAGCAGTACTTC.

The gene calls are TRBV2 and TRBJ2-1; 8 nucleotides align to TRBD2. The CDR3 has 15 amino acids. J gave up 6 bases and V 7 bases, and 11 bases lay outside the gene matches. CDR1 is SNHLY and CDR2 is FYNNEI in the germline V gene. The CDR3 DNA reads TGTGCCAGCAATAGAAATAGCGGGGCTGGCAATGAGCAGTTCTTC. This gives the protein CASNRNSGAGNEQFF.

The chain combines TRBV4-3 with TRBJ2-3; 12 bases align to TRBD2. The V gene end was trimmed by 6 bases and the J gene end by 3 bases; junction bases not matched to a gene: 4. The CDR3 is made up of 15 amino acids. The germline CDR1 and CDR2 sequences are LGHNA and YSLEER. CDR3 sequence (DNA): TGCGCCAGCAGGATAGGACTAGCGGGAACAGATACGCAGTATTTT. The encoded protein is CASRIGLAGTDTQYF.